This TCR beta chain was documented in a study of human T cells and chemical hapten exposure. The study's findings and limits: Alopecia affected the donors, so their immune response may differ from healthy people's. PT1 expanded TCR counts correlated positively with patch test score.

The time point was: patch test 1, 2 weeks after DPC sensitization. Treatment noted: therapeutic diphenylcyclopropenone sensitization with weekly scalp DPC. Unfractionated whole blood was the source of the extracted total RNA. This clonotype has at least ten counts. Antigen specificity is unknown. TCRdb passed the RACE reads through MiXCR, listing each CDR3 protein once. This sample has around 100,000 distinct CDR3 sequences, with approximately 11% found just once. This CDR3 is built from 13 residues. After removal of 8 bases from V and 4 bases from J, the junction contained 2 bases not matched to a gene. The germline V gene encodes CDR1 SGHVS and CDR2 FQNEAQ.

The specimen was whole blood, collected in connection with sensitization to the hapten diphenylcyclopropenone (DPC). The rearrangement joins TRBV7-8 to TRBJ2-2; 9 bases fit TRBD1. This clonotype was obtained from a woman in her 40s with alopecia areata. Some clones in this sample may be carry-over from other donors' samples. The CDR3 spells CASGQGTTGELFF. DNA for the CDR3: TGTGCCAGCGGACAGGGGACCACCGGGGAGCTGTTTTTT.